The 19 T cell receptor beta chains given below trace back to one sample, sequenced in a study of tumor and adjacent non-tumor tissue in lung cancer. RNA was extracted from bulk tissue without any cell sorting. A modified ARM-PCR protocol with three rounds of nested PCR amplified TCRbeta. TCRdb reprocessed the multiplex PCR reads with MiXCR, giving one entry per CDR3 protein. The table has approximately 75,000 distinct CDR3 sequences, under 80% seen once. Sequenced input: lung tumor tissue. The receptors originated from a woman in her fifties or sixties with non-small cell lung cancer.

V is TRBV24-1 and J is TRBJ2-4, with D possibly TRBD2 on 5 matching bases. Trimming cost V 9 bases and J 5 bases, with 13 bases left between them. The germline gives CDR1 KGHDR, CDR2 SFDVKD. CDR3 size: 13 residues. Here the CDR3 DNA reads TGTGCCACCGGGAGCGCGGACGAAAACATTCAGTACTTC. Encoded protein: CATGSADENIQYF.

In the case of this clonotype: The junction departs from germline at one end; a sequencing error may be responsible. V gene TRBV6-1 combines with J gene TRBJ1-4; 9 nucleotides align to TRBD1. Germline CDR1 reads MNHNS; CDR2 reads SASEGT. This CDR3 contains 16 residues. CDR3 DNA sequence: TGTACCAGCAGTGAAACTTCGCCGGGACAGGGTGAAAAACTGTTTTTT. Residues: CTSSETSPGQGEKLFF.

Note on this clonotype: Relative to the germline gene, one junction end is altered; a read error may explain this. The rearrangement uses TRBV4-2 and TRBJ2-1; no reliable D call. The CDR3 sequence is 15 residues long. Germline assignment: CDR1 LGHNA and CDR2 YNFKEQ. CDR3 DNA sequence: TGTGCCAGTAGCCAAGACCAAGCGCCCTACAATGAGCAGTTCTTC. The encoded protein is CASSQDQAPYNEQFF.

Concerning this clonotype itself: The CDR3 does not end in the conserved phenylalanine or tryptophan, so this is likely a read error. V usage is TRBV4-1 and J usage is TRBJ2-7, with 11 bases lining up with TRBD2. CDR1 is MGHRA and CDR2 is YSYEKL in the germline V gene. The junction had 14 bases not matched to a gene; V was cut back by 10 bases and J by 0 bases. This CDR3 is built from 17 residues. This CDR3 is CANSTGLAGRSSYEQYY. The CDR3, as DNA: TGCGCCAATAGCACCGGACTAGCGGGTCGGAGCTCCTACGAGCAGTACTAC.

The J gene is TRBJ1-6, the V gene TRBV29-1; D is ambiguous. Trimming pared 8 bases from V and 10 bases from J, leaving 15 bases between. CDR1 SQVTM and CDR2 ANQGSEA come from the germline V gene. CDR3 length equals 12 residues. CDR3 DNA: TGCAGCTCGGGATACGCTAACTCACCCCTCCACTTT. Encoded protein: CSSGYANSPLHF.

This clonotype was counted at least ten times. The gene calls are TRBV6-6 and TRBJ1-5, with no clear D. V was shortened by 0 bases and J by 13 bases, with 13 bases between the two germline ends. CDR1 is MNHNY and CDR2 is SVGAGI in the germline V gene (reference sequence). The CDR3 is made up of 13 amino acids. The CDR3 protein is CASSYSTEGSQHF. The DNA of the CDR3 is TGTGCCAGCAGTTACTCGACGGAGGGCTCTCAGCATTTT.

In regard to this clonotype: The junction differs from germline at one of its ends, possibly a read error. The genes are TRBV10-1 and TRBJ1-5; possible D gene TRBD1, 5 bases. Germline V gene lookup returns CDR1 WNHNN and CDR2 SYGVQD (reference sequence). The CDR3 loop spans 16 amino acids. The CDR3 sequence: CATSERRGASNQSQHF. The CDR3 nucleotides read TGCGCCACCAGTGAAAGGAGAGGGGCTAGCAATCAGTCCCAGCATTTT.

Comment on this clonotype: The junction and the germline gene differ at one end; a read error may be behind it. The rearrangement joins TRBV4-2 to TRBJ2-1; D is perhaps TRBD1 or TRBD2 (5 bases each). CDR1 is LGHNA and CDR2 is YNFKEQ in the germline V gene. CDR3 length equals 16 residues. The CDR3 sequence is CASSHTRGYKNNAQFF. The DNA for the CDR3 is TGTGCCAGCAGCCATACCCGGGGCTACAAAAACAATGCGCAGTTCTTC.

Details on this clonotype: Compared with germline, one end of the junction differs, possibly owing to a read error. The CDR3 coding sequence is TGCGGCGTCCCCTTGGGCCACCTAACCCGGGAGCTGTTTTTT. Residues: CGVPLGHLTRELFF. V is TRBV29-1 and J is TRBJ2-2, with D unresolved. CDR3 length: 14 amino acids. Looked up from germline, CDR1 is SQVTM and CDR2 is ANQGSEA.

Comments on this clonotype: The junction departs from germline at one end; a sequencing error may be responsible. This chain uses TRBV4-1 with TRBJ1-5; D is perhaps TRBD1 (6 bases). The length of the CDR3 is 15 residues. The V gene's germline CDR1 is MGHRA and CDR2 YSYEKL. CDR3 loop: CASSHVGGSNQPQHF. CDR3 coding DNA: TGCGCCAGCAGCCATGTTGGGGGCAGCAATCAGCCCCAACATTTT.

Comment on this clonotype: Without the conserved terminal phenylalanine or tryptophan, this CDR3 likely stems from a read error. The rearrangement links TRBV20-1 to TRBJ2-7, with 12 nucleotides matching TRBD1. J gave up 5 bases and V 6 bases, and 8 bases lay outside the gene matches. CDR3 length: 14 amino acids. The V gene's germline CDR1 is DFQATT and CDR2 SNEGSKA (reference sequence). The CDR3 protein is CSADRDRGLNEQYL. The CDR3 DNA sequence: TGCAGTGCAGACCGGGACAGGGGGCTCAACGAGCAGTACTTA.

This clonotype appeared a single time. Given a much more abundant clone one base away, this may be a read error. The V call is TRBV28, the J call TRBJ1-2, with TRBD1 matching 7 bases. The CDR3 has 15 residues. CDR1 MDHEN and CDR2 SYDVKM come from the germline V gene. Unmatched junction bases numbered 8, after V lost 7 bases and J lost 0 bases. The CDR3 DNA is TGTGCCAGCATTCGAGGACAGGCTACTAACTATGGCTACACCTTC. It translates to CASIRGQATNYGYTF.

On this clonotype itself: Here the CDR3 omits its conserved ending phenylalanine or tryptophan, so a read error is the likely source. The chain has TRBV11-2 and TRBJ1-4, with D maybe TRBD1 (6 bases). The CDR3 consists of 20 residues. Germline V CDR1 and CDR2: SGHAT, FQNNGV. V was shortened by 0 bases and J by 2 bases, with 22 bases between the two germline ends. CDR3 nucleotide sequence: TGTGCCAGCAGCTTAGATATCACAGGGCCGGATAGGATCACTAATGAAAAACTGTTTGTT. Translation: CASSLDITGPDRITNEKLFV.

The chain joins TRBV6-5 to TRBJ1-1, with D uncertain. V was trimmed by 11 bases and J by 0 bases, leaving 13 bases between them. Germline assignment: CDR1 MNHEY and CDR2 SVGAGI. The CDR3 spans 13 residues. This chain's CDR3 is CASTRQVNTEAFF. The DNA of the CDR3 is TGTGCCTCCACACGGCAGGTGAACACTGAAGCTTTCTTT.

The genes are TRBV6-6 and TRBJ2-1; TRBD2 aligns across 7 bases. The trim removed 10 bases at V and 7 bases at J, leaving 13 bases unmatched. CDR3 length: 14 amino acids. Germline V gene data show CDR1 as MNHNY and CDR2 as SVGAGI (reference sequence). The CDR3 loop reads CATNQQAGSNEQFF. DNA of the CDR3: TGTGCCACTAATCAACAAGCGGGATCTAATGAGCAGTTCTTC.

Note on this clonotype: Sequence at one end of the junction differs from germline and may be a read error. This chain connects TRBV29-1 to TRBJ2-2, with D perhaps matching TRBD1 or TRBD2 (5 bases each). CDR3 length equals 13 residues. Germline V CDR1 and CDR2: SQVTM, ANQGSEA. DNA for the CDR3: TGTAGCGTTGTCAACAGGATCACCGGGGAGCTGTTTTTT. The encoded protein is CSVVNRITGELFF.

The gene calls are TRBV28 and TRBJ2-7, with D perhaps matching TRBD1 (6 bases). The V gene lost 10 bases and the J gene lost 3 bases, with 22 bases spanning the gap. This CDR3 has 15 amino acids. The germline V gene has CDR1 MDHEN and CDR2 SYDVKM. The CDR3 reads CATSTRQQGYYEQYF. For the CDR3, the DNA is TGTGCCACGTCAACGCGACAACAGGGCTACTACGAGCAGTACTTC.

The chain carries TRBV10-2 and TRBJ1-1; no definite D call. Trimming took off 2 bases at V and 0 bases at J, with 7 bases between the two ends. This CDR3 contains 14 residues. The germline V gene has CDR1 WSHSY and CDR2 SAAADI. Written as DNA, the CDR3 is TGCGCCAGCAGTGAGATACGGATGAACACTGAAGCTTTCTTT. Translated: CASSEIRMNTEAFF.

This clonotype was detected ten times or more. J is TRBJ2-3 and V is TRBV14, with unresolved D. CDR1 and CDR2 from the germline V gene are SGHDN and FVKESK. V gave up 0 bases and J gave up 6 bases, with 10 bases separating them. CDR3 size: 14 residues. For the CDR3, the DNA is TGTGCCAGCAGCCAAGATCCCCCATGGGATACGCAGTATTTT. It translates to CASSQDPPWDTQYF.